In this sample, the clone carrying this TCR beta chain turned up a few times. CDR3 length: 14 amino acids. V was shortened by 1 base and J by 4 bases, with 11 bases between the two germline ends. Germline CDR1 and CDR2: MGHDK and SYGVNS. The sample is drawn from a study of blood T cell repertoires in COVID-19. Profiling relied on immunoSEQ multiplex PCR, and the TCRdb table lists in-frame clones only, not all of them. The data contain 150,000 to 200,000 clones, roughly 83% of them singletons. The sequence came from a woman aged 25 to 39 who had recovered from COVID-19. The chain couples TRBV25-1 to TRBJ2-7; possibly TRBD2 for D (6 bases). Sequences were obtained from PBMCs or T cells enriched from blood (not recorded which). CDR3 DNA: TGTGCCAGCAGTGAATCCGGGACTGCGTACGAGCAGTACTTC. Its protein product is CASSESGTAYEQYF.